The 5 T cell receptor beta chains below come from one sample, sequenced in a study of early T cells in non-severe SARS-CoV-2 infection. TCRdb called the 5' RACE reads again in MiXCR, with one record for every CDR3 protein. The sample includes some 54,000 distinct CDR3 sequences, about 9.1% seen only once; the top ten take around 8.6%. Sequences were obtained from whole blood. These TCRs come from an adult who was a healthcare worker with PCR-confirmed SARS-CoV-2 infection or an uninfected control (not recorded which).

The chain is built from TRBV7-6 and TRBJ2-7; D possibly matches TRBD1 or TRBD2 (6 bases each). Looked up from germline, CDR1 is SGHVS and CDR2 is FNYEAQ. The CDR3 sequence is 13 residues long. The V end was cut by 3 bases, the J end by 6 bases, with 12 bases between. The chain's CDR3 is CASSFYGGGEQYF. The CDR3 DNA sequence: TGTGCCAGCAGCTTCTACGGAGGGGGCGAGCAGTACTTC.

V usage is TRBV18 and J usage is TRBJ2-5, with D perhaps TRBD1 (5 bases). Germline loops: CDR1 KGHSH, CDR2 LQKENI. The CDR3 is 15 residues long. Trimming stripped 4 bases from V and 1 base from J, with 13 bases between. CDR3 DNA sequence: TGTGCCAGCTCACTCAAGGGGCTCCTCCAAGAGACCCAGTACTTC. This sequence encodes CASSLKGLLQETQYF.

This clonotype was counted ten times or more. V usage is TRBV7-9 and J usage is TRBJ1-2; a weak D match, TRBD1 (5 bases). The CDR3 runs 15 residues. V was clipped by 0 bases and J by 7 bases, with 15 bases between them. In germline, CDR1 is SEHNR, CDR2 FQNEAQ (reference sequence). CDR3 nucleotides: TGTGCCAGCAGCTTAGCAGGAAGGGGAACTGGTGGCTACACCTTC. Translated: CASSLAGRGTGGYTF. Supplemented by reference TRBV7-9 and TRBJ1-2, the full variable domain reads DTGVSQNPRHKITKRGQNVTFRCDPISEHNRLYWYRQTLGQGPEFLTYFQNEAQLEKSRLLSDRFSAERPKGSFSTLEIQRTEQGDSAMYLCASSLAGRGTGGYTFGSGTRLTVV.

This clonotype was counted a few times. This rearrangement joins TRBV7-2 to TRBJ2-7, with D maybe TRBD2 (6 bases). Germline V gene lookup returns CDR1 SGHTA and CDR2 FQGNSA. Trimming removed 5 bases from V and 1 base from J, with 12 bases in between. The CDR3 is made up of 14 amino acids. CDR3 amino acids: CASSPERGSYEQYF. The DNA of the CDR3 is TGTGCCAGCAGCCCCGAACGGGGGTCCTACGAGCAGTACTTC.

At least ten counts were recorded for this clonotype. In nucleotides, the CDR3 is TGTGCCAGCAGCTTCGCCCTATCTAACTATGGCTACACCTTC. It yields the protein CASSFALSNYGYTF. The chain combines TRBV7-2 with TRBJ1-2; D not resolved. This CDR3 region has 14 residues. Trimming removed 3 bases from V and 0 bases from J, with 8 bases in between. CDR1 SGHTA and CDR2 FQGNSA come from the germline V gene.